The rows below give T cell receptor beta chains drawn from one sample of a study of siplizumab effects on memory and regulatory T cells. Profiling relied on immunoSEQ multiplex PCR, and the TCRdb table lists in-frame clones only, not all of them. The sample holds 100,000 to 110,000 clones, about 94% seen once. Sequenced sample: non-Treg CD4+ T cells sorted from blood. The receptors were sampled from a human donor in good health. CDR3s include the opening cysteine and the closing phenylalanine or tryptophan. The D gene is left open where the match is weak. Where a row states a size, it is once, few, many or the class of an expanded clone; other rows omit it.

>TRBV7-2|TRBJ2-7|.|13|.
TGTGCCAGCAGCTTAGGAGAGGCAGGCGAGCAGTACTTC
CASSLGEAGEQYF
>TRBV5-1|TRBJ2-7|TRBD1|15|.
TGCGCCAGCAGAGAACGGACAGGGGGGTTTTACGAGCAGTACTTC
CASRERTGGFYEQYF
>TRBV11-2|TRBJ1-2|.|14|.
TGTGCCAGCAGCTTAGGGGCCCAAGTCTATGGCTACACCTTC
CASSLGAQVYGYTF
>TRBV15|TRBJ2-7|.|15|.
TGTGCCACCAGCAGAGGGCGCCGGGAAGGCCACGAGCAGTACTTC
CATSRGRREGHEQYF
>TRBV2|TRBJ1-5|.|17|.
TGTGCCAGCAGTGAAGGAGGTGGGGGGGCGAGTTATCAGCCCCAGCATTTT
CASSEGGGGASYQPQHF
>TRBV18|TRBJ1-5|TRBD1|13|.
TGTGCCAGCTCTACGGACAGGGGTCAGCCCCAGCATTTT
CASSTDRGQPQHF
>TRBV5-1|TRBJ1-2|TRBD1|16|.
TGCGCCAGCAGCCGATCCGGGACAGGGGGAGAGAGTGGCTACACCTTC
CASSRSGTGGESGYTF
>TRBV5-8|TRBJ2-7|TRBD2|16|.
TGTGCCAGCAGCTTAACGGGACTAGCGGGAGACTACGAGCAGTACTTC
CASSLTGLAGDYEQYF
>TRBV18|TRBJ1-1|.|13|.
TGTGCCAGCTCACCACGGGACAACACTGAAGCTTTCTTT
CASSPRDNTEAFF
>TRBV27|TRBJ2-1|.|15|.
TGTGCCAGCTCCCATAGGGGTAGCGCCTCCAATGAGCAGTTCTTC
CASSHRGSASNEQFF
>TRBV5-6|TRBJ1-5|.|13|.
TGTGCCAGCAGCTTGAACTTGGATCAGCCCCAGCATTTT
CASSLNLDQPQHF
>TRBV4-1|TRBJ2-5|TRBD1|13|.
TGCGCCAGCAGCCCGACAGGGGCGGAGACCCAGTACTTC
CASSPTGAETQYF
>TRBV4-1|TRBJ1-4|TRBD1|15|.
TGCGCCAGCAGCCGACCGGGACAGGGGACTGAAAAACTGTTTTTT
CASSRPGQGTEKLFF
>TRBV19|TRBJ2-7|TRBD1|14|.
TGTGCCAGTACCGCCGGGGACAGGGGTGGCGAGCAGTACTTC
CASTAGDRGGEQYF
>TRBV5-6|TRBJ2-5|.|14|.
TGTGCCAGCAGCGGGCCTGTTGTTGGGGAGACCCAGTACTTC
CASSGPVVGETQYF
>TRBV7-9|TRBJ2-5|TRBD2|17|.
TGTGCCAGCAGCCTCCGCAGCATACTAGCGGTCCAAGAGACCCAGTACTTC
CASSLRSILAVQETQYF
>TRBV18|TRBJ1-2|.|13|.
TGTGCCAGCTCACCAGGGTCTCTTGATGGCTACACCTTC
CASSPGSLDGYTF
>TRBV5-4|TRBJ2-1|TRBD2|15|.
TGTGCCAGCAGCTTCGGCGGGAGAACCTACAATGAGCAGTTCTTC
CASSFGGRTYNEQFF
>TRBV18|TRBJ1-3|TRBD1|15|.
TGTGCCAGCTCCCGCGGACAGGACTCTGGAAACACCATATATTTT
CASSRGQDSGNTIYF
>TRBV2|TRBJ2-5|.|13|.
TGTGCCAGCAGCACGCCAGGGGTAGAGACCCAGTACTTC
CASSTPGVETQYF
>TRBV5-1|TRBJ2-7|.|14|.
TGCGCCAGCAGCTTGGTAACTACCTCCTACGAGCAGTACTTC
CASSLVTTSYEQYF
>TRBV6-1|TRBJ2-1|.|14|.
TGTGCCAGCAGTGAAGCGGGTATTTTGATGACGCAGTTCTTC
CASSEAGILMTQFF
>TRBV5-1|TRBJ1-5|.|13|.
TGCGCCAGCAGCTTGGGGTTTGAGCAGCCCCAGCATTTT
CASSLGFEQPQHF
>TRBV6-1|TRBJ2-2|.|15|.
TGTGCCAGCAGTTCGGGACGGCCGGGCACCGGGGAGCTGTTTTTT
CASSSGRPGTGELFF
>TRBV7-9|TRBJ2-1|.|12|.
TGTGCCAGCAGCTTAGAATTCGATGAGCAGTTCTTC
CASSLEFDEQFF
>TRBV21-1|TRBJ2-7|.|16|.
TGTGCCAGCAGCAAAGTCTTAATGGGACAGGGGGACGAGCAGTACTTC
CASSKVLMGQGDEQYF
>TRBV5-4|TRBJ2-5|TRBD2|12|.
TGTGCCAGCAGCCTAGCGGAAGAGACCCAGTACTTC
CASSLAEETQYF
>TRBV6-1|TRBJ2-3|.|13|.
TGTGCCAGCGGCGACCGTAGCACAGATACGCAGTATTTT
CASGDRSTDTQYF
>TRBV18|TRBJ1-2|.|16|.
TGTGCCAGCTCACCTGGGGTTGGGGCTTCTAACTATGGCTACACCTTC
CASSPGVGASNYGYTF
>TRBV19|TRBJ1-2|.|12|.
TGTGCCAGTAGCGGGGACAACTATGGCTACACCTTC
CASSGDNYGYTF
>TRBV19|TRBJ1-4|.|14|.
TGTGCCAGTAGTCAAGGACTTATTAATGAAAAACTGTTTTTT
CASSQGLINEKLFF
>TRBV6-5|TRBJ2-5|TRBD1|15|.
TGTGCCAGCAGTTACTCGCCCAGGGGGCTAGAGACCCAGTACTTC
CASSYSPRGLETQYF
>TRBV11-2|TRBJ2-5|TRBD2|17|.
TGTGCCAGCAGCGTGGGACTAGCGGGAGTCCGGTCGGAGACCCAGTACTTC
CASSVGLAGVRSETQYF
>TRBV7-7|TRBJ2-7|TRBD1|13|once
TGTGCTAGCAGCTTAGGACAGGGGGGCGAGCAGTACTTC
CASSLGQGGEQYF
>TRBV6-5|TRBJ1-2|TRBD1|15|.
TGTGCCAGCAGGCCTGACAGGGGGGAGTCCTATGGCTACACCTTC
CASRPDRGESYGYTF
>TRBV7-9|TRBJ1-3|.|14|once
TGTGCCAGCAGCTTACTTAGCTCCGGAAACACCATATATTTT
CASSLLSSGNTIYF
>TRBV19|TRBJ1-5|.|17|.
TGTGCCAGTAGTAGCCAAATTAGGGAATATAGCAATCAGCCCCAGCATTTT
CASSSQIREYSNQPQHF
>TRBV18|TRBJ1-1|TRBD1|15|.
TGTGCCAGCTCAGATCCGGGACAGGGGGGCACTGAAGCTTTCTTT
CASSDPGQGGTEAFF
>TRBV19|TRBJ1-2|.|20|.
TGTGCCAGTAGTACCTATTATTTGTCGGCAGGGGAAGAGCCGAACTATGGCTACACCTTC
CASSTYYLSAGEEPNYGYTF
>TRBV18|TRBJ2-6|TRBD1|17|.
TGTGCCAGCTCACTATGGGACAGGGCTCCTGGGGCCAACGTCCTGACTTTC
CASSLWDRAPGANVLTF
>TRBV12-5|TRBJ1-2|TRBD1|17|once
TGTGCTAGTGGTTTGGTAACGGGGCAGGGGGCGGGCTATGGCTACACCTTC
CASGLVTGQGAGYGYTF
>TRBV6-5|TRBJ2-7|.|12|.
TGTGCCAGCCGGAGGACAGCCTACGAGCAGTACTTC
CASRRTAYEQYF
>TRBV12-2|TRBJ2-6|.|19|once
TGTGCAAGTCGCTTATCGCCTAGCGGGTTTCTAAATGGGGCCAACGTCCTGACTTTC
CASRLSPSGFLNGANVLTF
>TRBV29-1|TRBJ2-1|.|13|.
TGCAGCGTTGTTAATGTCACTCACCAGGTGCAGTTCTTC
CSVVNVTHQVQFF
>TRBV18|TRBJ1-1|.|16|.
TGTGCCAGCTCACCACCAAACAGCAGACAGGAGGGTTCTGCTTTCTTT
CASSPPNSRQEGSAFF
>TRBV6-6|TRBJ1-2|.|12|.
TGTGCCAGCAGTTACCCAGGGGTAGGCTACACCTTC
CASSYPGVGYTF